This T cell receptor (beta chain) was found in a study of T cells in Graves' hyperthyroidism and ophthalmopathy. As for the study in general: The authors collected peripheral blood at initial diagnosis, before any treatment.

Newly diagnosed patients aged 18 to 65 had hyperthyroidism of under 2 months' duration. This clonotype was seen a handful of times. The antigen is unknown. Amplified regions were TCR beta CDR3 sequences from RNA transcripts. The TCR CDR3 was amplified in a first-round RT-PCR using the HTBI primer set. Each CDR3 protein is one row after TCRdb ran MiXCR on the multiplex PCR reads. Of hundreds of thousands of distinct CDR3 sequences listed, 38% are singletons. V was pared by 4 bases and J by 2 bases, with 5 bases of the junction left unmatched. The CDR3 contains 15 residues. CDR1 and CDR2 (germline): SGDLS, YYNGEE. Regarding the study as a whole: Ophthalmopathy was separated from stable hyperthyroidism by a 13 V-J model. Blood also showed most of the thyroid clonotypes that were expanded above 0.001.

The receptor was isolated from a man between 18 and 29 years old with Graves' hyperthyroidism. This chain links TRBV9 with TRBJ2-7; 11 bases are shared with TRBD1. Sequencing was done on a sample of blood. The CDR3 DNA reads TGTGCCAGCAGCCGCAGGGACAGGGGGACCTACGAGCAGTACTTC. Translated: CASSRRDRGTYEQYF. Variable domain in full (rest from reference TRBV9 and TRBJ2-7): DSGVTQTPKHLITATGQRVTLRCSPRSGDLSVYWYQQSLDQGLQFLIQYYNGEERAKGNILERFSAQQFPDLHSELNLSSLELGDSALYFCASSRRDRGTYEQYFGPGTRLTVT.